This TCR beta chain was captured by sequencing in a study of blood T cell repertoires in COVID-19. Study overall: The United States, Italy and Spain supplied acute and convalescent COVID-19 samples.

This CDR3 region has 14 residues. CDR1 and CDR2 (germline): LGHNT, FRNRAP. V lost 5 bases and J lost 3; bases outside the gene matches: 5. As regards this clone: Different DNA sequences within this sample yield the same CDR3.

Authors' analysis steps: Estimation of nucleated cell counts relied on the amplification of reference gene primers. Profiled with immunoSEQ multiplex PCR; TCRdb holds only in-frame clones, not every one. The V and J calls and the clone size are those of that table, but D and trimming were determined from the DNA. The data contain about 130,000 clones, approximately 83% of them seen just once; the ten biggest clones take up 8% to 10%. The sequence derives from a man aged 35-49 years with active or convalescent COVID-19. The V call is TRBV12-5, the J call TRBJ2-3; 7 bases agree with TRBD1. The sample comprised peripheral blood. The CDR3 reads CASGPGQATDTQYF. The CDR3 coding sequence is TGTGCTAGTGGTCCAGGACAGGCGACAGATACGCAGTATTTT.